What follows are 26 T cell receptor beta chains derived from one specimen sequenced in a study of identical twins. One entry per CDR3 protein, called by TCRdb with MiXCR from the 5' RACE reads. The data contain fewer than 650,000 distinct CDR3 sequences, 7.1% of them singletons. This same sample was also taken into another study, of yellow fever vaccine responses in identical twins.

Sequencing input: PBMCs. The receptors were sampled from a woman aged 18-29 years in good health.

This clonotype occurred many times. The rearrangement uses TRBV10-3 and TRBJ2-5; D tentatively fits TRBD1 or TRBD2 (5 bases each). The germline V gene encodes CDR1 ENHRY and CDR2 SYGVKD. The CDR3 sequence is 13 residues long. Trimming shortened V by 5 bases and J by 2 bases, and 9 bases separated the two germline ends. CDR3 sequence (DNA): TGTGCCATCAGTCCGGGGCCACAAGAGACCCAGTACTTC. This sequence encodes CAISPGPQETQYF.

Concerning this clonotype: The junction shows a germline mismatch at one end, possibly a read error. In nucleotides, the CDR3 is TGTACCAGCAGTTTCCCTAGCGGGGCAGTTTCTAGCACAGATACGCAGTATTTT. It specifies CTSSFPSGAVSSTDTQYF. The gene calls are TRBV2 and TRBJ2-3; 9 bases are a match to TRBD2. Germline lookup yields CDR1 SNHLY and CDR2 FYNNEI. CDR3 size: 18 residues.

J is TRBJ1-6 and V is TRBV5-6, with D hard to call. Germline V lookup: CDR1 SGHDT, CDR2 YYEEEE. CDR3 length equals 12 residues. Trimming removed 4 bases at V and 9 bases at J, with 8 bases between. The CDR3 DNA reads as TGTGCCAGCAGCCGGAGGGTTTCACCCCTCCACTTT. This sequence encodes CASSRRVSPLHF. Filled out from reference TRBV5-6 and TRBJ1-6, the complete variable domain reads DAGVTQSPTHLIKTRGQQVTLRCSPKSGHDTVSWYQQALGQGPQFIFQYYEEEERQRGNFPDRFSGHQFPNYSSELNVNALLLGDSALYLCASSRRVSPLHFGNGTRLTVT.

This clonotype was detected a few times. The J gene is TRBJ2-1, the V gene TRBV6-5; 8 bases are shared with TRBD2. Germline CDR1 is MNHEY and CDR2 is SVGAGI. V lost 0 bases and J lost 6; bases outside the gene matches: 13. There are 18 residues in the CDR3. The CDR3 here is CASSYSMVRAGVPNEQFF. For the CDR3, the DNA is TGTGCCAGCAGTTACTCGATGGTCCGAGCGGGAGTACCCAATGAGCAGTTCTTC.

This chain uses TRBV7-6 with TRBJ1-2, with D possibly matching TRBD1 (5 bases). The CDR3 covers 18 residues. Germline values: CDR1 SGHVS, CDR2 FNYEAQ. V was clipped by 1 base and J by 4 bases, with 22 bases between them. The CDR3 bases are TGTGCCAGCAGCTTAGATACGCCTAGTCAGGGAGGAGGCTATGGCTACACCTTC. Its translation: CASSLDTPSQGGGYGYTF.

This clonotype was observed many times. CDR3 amino acids: CASSLVVSGEAFF. The CDR3 DNA follows: TGTGCCAGCAGCTTGGTCGTATCGGGTGAAGCTTTCTTT. This chain joins TRBV5-6 and TRBJ1-1; no reliable D call. Germline CDR1 is SGHDT and CDR2 is YYEEEE. Trimming removed 0 bases at V and 7 bases at J, with 10 bases between. This CDR3 is 13 amino acids long.

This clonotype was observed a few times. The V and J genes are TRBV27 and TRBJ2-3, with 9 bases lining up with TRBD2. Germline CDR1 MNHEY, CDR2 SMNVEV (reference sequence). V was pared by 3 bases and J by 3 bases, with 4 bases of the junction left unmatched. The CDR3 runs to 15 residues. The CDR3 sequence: CASSLSSGRTDTQYF. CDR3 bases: TGTGCCAGCAGTTTGAGCAGCGGGAGGACAGATACGCAGTATTTT.

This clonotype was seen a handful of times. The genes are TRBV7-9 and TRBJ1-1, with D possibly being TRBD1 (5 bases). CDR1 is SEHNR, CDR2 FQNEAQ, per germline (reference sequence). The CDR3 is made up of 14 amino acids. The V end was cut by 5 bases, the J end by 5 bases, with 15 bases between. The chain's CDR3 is CASSPPGGWTEAFF. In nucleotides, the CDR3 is TGTGCCAGCAGCCCCCCCGGGGGATGGACTGAAGCTTTCTTT.

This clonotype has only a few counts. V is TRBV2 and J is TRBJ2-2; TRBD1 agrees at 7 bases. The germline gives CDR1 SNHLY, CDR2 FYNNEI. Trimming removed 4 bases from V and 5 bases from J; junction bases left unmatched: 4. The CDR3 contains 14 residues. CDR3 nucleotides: TGTGCCAGCAGTGGGGACAGTCGGACCGGGGAGCTGTTTTTT. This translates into CASSGDSRTGELFF.

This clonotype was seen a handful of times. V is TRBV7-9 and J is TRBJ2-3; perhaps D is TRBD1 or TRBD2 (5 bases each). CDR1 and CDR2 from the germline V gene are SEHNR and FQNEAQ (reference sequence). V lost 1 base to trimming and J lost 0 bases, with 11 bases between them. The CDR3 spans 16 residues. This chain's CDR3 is CASSLGDGSSTDTQYF. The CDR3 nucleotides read TGTGCCAGCAGCTTAGGGGACGGCTCTAGCACAGATACGCAGTATTTT. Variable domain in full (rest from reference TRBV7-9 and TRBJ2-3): DTGVSQNPRHKITKRGQNVTFRCDPISEHNRLYWYRQTLGQGPEFLTYFQNEAQLEKSRLLSDRFSAERPKGSFSTLEIQRTEQGDSAMYLCASSLGDGSSTDTQYFGPGTRLTVL.

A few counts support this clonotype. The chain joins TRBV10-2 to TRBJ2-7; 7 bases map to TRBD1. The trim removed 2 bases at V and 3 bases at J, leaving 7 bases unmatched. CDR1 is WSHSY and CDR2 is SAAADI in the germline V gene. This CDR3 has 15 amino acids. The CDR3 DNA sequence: TGCGCCAGCAGTGAGATACCGGGACAGATCTACGAGCAGTACGTC. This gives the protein CASSEIPGQIYEQYV.

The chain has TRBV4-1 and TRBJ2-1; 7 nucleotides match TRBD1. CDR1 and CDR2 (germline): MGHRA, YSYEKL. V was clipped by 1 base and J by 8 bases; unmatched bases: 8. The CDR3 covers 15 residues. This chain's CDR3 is CASSQVKGAKDEQFF. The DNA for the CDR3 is TGCGCCAGCAGCCAAGTAAAGGGGGCAAAGGATGAGCAGTTCTTC.

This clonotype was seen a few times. The CDR3 here is CASSLSSSAFPDTQYF. DNA for the CDR3: TGTGCCAGCAGCTTAAGTTCTAGCGCTTTTCCAGATACGCAGTATTTT. V usage is TRBV7-9 and J usage is TRBJ2-3; D is possibly TRBD2 (6 bases). From germline, CDR1 is SEHNR and CDR2 FQNEAQ (reference sequence). V was cut by 2 bases and J by 4 bases, with 16 bases left in between. The CDR3 has 16 residues. The whole variable domain, filled in from reference TRBV7-9 and TRBJ2-3, reads DTGVSQNPRHKITKRGQNVTFRCDPISEHNRLYWYRQTLGQGPEFLTYFQNEAQLEKSRLLSDRFSAERPKGSFSTLEIQRTEQGDSAMYLCASSLSSSAFPDTQYFGPGTRLTVL.

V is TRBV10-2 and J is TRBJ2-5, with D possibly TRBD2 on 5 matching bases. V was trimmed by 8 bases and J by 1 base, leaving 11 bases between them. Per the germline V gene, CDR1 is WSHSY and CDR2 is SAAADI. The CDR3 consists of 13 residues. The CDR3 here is CASSRLAQETQYF. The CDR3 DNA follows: TGCGCCAGCTCCCGGCTAGCCCAAGAGACCCAGTACTTC.

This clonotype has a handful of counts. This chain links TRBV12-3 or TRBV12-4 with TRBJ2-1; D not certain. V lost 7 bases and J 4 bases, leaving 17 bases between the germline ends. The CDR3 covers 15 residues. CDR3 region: CASKKQPRLYNEQFF. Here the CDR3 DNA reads TGTGCCAGCAAGAAACAGCCCCGCCTTTACAATGAGCAGTTCTTC.

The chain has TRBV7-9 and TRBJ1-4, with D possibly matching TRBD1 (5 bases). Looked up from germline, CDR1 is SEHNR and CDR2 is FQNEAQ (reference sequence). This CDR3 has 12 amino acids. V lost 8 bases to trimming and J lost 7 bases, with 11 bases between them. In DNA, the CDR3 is TGTGCCAGCGGCCTGGGGGGTGAAAAACTGTTTTTT. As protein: CASGLGGEKLFF.

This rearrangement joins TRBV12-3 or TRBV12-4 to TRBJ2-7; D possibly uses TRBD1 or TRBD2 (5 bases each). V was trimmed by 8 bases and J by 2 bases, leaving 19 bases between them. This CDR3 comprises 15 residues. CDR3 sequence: CASSPPGTPTYEQYF. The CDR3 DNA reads TGTGCCAGCTCTCCCCCCGGGACGCCCACCTACGAGCAGTACTTC.

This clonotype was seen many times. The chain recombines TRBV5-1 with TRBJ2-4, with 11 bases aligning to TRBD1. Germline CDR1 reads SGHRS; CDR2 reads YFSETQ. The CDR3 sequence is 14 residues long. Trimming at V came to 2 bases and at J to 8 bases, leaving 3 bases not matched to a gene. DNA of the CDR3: TGCGCCAGCAGCTTTCCGGGACAGGGGGACATTCAGTACTTC. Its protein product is CASSFPGQGDIQYF. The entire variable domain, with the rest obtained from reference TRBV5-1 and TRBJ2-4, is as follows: KAGVTQTPRYLIKTRGQQVTLSCSPISGHRSVSWYQQTPGQGLQFLFEYFSETQRNKGNFPGRFSGRQFSNSRSEMNVSTLELGDSALYLCASSFPGQGDIQYFGAGTRLSVL.

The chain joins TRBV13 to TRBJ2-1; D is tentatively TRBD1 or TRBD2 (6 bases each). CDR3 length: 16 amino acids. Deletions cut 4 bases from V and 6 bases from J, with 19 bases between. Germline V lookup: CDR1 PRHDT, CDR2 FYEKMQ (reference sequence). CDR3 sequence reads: CASSWGAGLYGNEQFF. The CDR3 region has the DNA TGTGCCAGCAGCTGGGGGGCAGGGTTGTATGGCAATGAGCAGTTCTTC.

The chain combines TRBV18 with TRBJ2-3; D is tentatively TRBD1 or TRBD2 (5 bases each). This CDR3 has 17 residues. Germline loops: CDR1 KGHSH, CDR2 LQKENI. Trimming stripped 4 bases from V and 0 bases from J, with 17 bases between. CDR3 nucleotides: TGTGCCAGCTCACAACTAGTTCCGGGGCCTAGCACAGATACGCAGTATTTT. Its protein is CASSQLVPGPSTDTQYF.

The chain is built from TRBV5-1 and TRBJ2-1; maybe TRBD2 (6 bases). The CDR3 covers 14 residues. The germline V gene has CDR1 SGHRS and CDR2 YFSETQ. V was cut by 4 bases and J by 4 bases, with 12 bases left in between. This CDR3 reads CASSPWGGYNEQFF. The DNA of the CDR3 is TGCGCCAGCAGCCCATGGGGAGGATACAATGAGCAGTTCTTC.

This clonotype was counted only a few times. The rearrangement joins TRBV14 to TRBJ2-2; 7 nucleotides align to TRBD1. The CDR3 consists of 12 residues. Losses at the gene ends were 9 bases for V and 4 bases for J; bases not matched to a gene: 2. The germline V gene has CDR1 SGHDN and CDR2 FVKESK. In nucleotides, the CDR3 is TGTGCCAGTACAGGGGTCACCGGGGAGCTGTTTTTT. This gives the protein CASTGVTGELFF.

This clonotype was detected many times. As DNA, the CDR3 is TGTGCCAGCAGCTTTTCTGACAGAATGAACACTGAAGCTTTCTTT. Translation: CASSFSDRMNTEAFF. This chain links TRBV7-9 with TRBJ1-1; the D gene is possibly TRBD1 (5 bases). This CDR3 comprises 15 residues. Germline V gene data show CDR1 as SEHNR and CDR2 as FQNEAQ (reference sequence). V was pared by 3 bases and J by 0 bases, with 11 bases between.

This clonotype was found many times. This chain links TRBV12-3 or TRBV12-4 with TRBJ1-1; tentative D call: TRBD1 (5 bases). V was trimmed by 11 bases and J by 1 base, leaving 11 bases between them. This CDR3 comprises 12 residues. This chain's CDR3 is CAAGAGNTEAFF. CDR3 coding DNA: TGTGCCGCCGGGGCGGGGAACACTGAAGCTTTCTTT.

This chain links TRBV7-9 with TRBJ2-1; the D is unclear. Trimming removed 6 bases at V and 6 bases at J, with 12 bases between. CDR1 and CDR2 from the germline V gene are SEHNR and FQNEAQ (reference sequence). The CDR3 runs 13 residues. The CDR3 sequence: CASRLTTGNEQFF. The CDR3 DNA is TGTGCCAGCAGATTAACGACCGGCAATGAGCAGTTCTTC.

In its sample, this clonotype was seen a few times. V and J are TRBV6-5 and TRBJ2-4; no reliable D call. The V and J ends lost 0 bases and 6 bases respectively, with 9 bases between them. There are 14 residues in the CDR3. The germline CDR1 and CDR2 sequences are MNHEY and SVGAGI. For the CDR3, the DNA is TGTGCCAGCAGTTACTCGAACGATAGAAACATTCAGTACTTC. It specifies CASSYSNDRNIQYF.